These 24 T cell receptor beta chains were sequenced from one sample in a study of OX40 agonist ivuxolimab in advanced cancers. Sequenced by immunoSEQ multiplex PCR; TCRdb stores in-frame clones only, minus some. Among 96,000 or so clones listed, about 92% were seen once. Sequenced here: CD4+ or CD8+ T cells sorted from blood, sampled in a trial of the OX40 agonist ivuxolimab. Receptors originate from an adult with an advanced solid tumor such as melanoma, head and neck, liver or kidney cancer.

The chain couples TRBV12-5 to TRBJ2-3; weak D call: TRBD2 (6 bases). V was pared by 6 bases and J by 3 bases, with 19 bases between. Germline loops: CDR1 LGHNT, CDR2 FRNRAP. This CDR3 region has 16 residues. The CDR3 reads CASGDRDSYGTDTQYF. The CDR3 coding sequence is TGTGCTAGTGGGGACCGGGACTCCTACGGGACAGATACGCAGTATTTT.

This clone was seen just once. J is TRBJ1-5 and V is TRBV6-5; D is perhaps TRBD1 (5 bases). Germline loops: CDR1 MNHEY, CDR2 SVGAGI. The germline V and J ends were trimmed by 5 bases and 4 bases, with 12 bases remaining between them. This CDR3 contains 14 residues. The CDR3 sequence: CASSTVEGNQPQHF. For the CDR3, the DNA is TGTGCCAGCAGTACTGTGGAGGGGAATCAGCCCCAGCATTTT.

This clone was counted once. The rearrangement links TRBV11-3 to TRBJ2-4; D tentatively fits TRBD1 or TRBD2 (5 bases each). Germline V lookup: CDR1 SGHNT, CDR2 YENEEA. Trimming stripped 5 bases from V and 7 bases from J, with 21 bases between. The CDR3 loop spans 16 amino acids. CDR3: CASSPGGQGPSNIQYF. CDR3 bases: TGTGCCAGCAGCCCAGGAGGCCAGGGCCCAAGTAACATTCAGTACTTC.

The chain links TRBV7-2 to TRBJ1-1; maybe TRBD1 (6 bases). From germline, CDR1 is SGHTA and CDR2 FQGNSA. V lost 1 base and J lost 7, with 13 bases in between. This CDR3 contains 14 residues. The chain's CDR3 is CASSLGPGVGEAFF. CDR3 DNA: TGTGCCAGCAGCTTAGGACCAGGGGTAGGTGAAGCTTTCTTT. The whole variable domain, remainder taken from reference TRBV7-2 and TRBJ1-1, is GAGVSQSPSNKVTEKGKDVELRCDPISGHTALYWYRQSLGQGLEFLIYFQGNSAPDKSGLPSDRFSAERTGGSVSTLTIQRTQQEDSAVYLCASSLGPGVGEAFFGQGTRLTVV.

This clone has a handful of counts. The CDR3, as DNA: TGTGCCAGCAGCTACCCGTTTGGGGGTACGAGAGACACCATATATTTT. As protein: CASSYPFGGTRDTIYF. This sequence joins TRBV7-3 and TRBJ1-3; D possibly corresponds to TRBD1 (5 bases). The V end lost 4 bases, the J end lost 8 bases, and 21 bases lay between the germline ends. The CDR3 totals 16 residues. From germline, CDR1 is SGHTA and CDR2 FQGTGA.

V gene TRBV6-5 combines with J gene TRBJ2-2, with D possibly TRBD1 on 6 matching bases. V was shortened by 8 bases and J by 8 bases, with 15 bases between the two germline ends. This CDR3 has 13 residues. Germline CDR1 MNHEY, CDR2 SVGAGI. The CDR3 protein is CASPPSRGGELFF. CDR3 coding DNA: TGTGCCAGCCCTCCCTCGAGGGGGGGGGAGCTGTTTTTT.

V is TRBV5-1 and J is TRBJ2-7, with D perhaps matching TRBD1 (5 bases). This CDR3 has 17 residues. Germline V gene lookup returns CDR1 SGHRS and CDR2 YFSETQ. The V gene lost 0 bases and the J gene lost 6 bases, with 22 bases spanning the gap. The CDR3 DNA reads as TGCGCCAGCAGCTTGGTCATCAGTCAGGGCCTTACGAGCGAGCAGTACTTC. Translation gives CASSLVISQGLTSEQYF.

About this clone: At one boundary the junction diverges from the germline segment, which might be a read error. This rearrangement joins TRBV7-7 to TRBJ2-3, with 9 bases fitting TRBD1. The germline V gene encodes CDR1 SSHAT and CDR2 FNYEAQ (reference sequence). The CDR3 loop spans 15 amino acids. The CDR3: CASSHGQGRTDTQYF. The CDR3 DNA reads TGTGCTAGCAGCCACGGACAGGGGCGCACAGATACGCAGTATTTT.

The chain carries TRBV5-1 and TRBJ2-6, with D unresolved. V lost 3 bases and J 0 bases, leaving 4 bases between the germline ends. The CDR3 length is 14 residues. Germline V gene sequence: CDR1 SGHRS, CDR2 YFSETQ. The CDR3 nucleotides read TGCGCCAGCAGCTCCGCCTCTGGGGCCAACGTCCTGACTTTC. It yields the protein CASSSASGANVLTF.

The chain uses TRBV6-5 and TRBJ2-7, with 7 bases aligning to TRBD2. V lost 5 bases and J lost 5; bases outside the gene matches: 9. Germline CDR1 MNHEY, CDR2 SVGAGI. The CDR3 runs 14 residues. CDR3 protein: CASSRGSGGNEQYF. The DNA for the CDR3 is TGTGCCAGCAGTCGGGGTTCGGGGGGAAACGAGCAGTACTTC.

CDR3 amino acids: CASSQGPGTSGRTGELFF. The CDR3 region has the DNA TGCGCCAGCAGCCAGGGCCCGGGGACTAGCGGGAGAACCGGGGAGCTGTTTTTT. The chain joins TRBV4-1 to TRBJ2-2; 14 nucleotides line up with TRBD2. The J segment lost 5 bases and the V segment lost 3 bases, leaving 8 bases of the junction unmatched. Germline CDR1 MGHRA, CDR2 YSYEKL. The CDR3 has 18 amino acids.

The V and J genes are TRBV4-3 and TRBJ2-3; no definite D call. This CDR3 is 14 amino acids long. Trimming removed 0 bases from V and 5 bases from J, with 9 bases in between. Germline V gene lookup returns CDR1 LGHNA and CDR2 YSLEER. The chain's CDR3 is CASSQELPRDTQYF. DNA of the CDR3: TGCGCCAGCAGCCAAGAACTCCCGCGAGATACGCAGTATTTT.

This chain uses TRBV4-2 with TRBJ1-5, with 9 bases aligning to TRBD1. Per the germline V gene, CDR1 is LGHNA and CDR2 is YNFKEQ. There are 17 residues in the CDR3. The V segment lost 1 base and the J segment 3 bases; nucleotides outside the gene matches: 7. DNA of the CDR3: TGTGCCAGCAGCCAAGCCCGACAGGGGGTAGTCAATCAGCCCCAGCATTTT. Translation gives CASSQARQGVVNQPQHF.

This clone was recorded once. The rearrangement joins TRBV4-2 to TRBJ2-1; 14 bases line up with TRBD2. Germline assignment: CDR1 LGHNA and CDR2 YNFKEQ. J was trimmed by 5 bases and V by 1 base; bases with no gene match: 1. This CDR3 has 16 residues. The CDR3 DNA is TGTGCCAGCAGCCAAGCGGGACTAGCGGGGGACAATGAGCAGTTCTTC. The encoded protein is CASSQAGLAGDNEQFF.

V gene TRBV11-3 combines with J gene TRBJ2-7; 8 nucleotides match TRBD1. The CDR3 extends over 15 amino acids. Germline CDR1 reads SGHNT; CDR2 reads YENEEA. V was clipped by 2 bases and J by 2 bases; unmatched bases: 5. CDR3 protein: CASSLIGQGTYEQYF. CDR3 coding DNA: TGTGCCAGCAGCTTAATAGGACAGGGAACCTACGAGCAGTACTTC.

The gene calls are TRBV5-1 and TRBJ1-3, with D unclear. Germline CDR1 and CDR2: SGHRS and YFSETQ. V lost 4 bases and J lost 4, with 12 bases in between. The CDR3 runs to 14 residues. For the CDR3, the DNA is TGCGCCAGCAGCCTGGGGTCAGAGGGAAACACCATATATTTT. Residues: CASSLGSEGNTIYF.

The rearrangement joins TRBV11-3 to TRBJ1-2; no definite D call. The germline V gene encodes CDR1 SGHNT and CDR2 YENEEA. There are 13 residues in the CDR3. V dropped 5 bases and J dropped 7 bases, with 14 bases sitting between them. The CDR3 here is CASSLSGSRGYTF. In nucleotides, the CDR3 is TGTGCCAGCAGCCTCTCGGGTTCGCGTGGCTACACCTTC.

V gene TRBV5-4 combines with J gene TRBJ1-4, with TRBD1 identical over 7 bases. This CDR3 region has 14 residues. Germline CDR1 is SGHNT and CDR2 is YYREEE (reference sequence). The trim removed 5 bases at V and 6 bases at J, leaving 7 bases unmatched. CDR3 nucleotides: TGTGCCAGCAGTAAACGGGACAGAGATGAAAAACTGTTTTTT. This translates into CASSKRDRDEKLFF.

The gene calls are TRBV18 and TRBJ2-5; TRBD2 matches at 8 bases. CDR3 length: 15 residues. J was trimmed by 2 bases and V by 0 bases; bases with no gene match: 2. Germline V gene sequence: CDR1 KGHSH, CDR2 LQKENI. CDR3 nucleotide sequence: TGTGCCAGCTCACCACCGGCGGGGGGTCAAGAGACCCAGTACTTC. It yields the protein CASSPPAGGQETQYF. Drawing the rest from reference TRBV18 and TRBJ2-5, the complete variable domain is NAGVMQNPRHLVRRRGQEARLRCSPMKGHSHVYWYRQLPEEGLKFMVYLQKENIIDESGMPKERFSAEFPKEGPSILRIQQVVRGDSAAYFCASSPPAGGQETQYFGPGTRLLVL.

In DNA form, the CDR3 reads TGTGCCAGCAGCGTATATACAGGGTATGGCTACACCTTC. Translating gives CASSVYTGYGYTF. J is TRBJ1-2 and V is TRBV9; the D gene is possibly TRBD1 (6 bases). The V end was cut by 1 base, the J end by 5 bases, with 9 bases between. Germline assignment: CDR1 SGDLS and CDR2 YYNGEE. CDR3 length equals 13 residues.

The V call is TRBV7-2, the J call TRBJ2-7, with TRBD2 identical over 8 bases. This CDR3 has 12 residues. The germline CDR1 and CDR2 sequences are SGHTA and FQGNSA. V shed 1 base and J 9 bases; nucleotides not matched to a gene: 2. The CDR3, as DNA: TGTGCCAGCAGCTTAGTAGCGGGACCGCAGTACTTC. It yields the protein CASSLVAGPQYF.

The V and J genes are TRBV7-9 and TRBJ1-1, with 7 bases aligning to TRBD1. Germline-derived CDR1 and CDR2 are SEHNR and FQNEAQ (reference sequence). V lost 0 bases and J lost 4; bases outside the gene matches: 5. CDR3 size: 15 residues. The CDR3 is CASSLAQGQITEAFF. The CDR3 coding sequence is TGTGCCAGCAGCTTAGCCCAGGGACAGATCACTGAAGCTTTCTTT. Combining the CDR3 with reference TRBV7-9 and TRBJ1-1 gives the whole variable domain DTGVSQNPRHKITKRGQNVTFRCDPISEHNRLYWYRQTLGQGPEFLTYFQNEAQLEKSRLLSDRFSAERPKGSFSTLEIQRTEQGDSAMYLCASSLAQGQITEAFFGQGTRLTVV.

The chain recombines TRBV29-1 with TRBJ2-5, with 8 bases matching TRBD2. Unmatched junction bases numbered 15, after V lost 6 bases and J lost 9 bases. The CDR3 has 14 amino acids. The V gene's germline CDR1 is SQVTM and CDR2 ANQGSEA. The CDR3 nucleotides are TGCAGCGTGGGCTACGGGAGGGCCCTGGGGGCCCAGTACTTC. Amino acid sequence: CSVGYGRALGAQYF.

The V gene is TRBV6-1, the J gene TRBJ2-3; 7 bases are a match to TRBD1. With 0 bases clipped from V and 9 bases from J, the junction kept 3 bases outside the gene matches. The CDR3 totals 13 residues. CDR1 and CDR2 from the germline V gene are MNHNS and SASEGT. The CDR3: CASSEAQGTTQYF. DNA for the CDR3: TGTGCCAGCAGTGAAGCACAGGGGACCACGCAGTATTTT.